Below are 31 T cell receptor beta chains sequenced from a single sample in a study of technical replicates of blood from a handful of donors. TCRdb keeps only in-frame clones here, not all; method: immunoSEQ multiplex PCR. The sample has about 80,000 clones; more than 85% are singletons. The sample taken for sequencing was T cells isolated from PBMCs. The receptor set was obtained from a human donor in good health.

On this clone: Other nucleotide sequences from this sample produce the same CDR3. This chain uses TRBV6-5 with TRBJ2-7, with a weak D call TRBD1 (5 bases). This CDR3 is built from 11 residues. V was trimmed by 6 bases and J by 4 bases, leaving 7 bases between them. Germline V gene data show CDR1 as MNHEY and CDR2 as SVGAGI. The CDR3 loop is CASRAGYEQYF. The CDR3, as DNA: TGTGCCAGCAGAGCAGGGTACGAGCAGTACTTC.

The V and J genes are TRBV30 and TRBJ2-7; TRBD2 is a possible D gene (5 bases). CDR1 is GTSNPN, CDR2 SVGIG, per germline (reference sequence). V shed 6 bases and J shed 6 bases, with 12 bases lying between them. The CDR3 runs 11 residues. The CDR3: CACGILREQYF. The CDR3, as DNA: TGTGCCTGCGGGATCCTTCGCGAGCAGTACTTC.

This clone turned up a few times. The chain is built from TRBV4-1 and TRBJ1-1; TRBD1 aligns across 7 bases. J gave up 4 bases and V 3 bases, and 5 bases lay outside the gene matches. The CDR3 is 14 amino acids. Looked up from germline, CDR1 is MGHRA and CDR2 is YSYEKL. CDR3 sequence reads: CASSHAGTVTEAFF. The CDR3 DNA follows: TGCGCCAGCAGCCACGCCGGGACAGTCACTGAAGCTTTCTTT.

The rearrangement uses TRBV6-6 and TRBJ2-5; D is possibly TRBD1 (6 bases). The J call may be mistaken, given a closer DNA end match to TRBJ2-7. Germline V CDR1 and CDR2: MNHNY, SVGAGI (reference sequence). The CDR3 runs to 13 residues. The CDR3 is CASRGGQNYEQYF. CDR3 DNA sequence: TGTGCCAGCAGAGGAGGACAGAACTACGAGCAGTACTTC.

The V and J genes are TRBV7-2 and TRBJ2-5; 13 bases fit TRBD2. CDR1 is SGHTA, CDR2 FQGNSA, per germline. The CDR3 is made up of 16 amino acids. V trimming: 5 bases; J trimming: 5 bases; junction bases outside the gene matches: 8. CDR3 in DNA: TGTGCCAGCAGCCCCGGACTAGCGGGAGTATACGAGACCCAGTACTTC. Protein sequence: CASSPGLAGVYETQYF.

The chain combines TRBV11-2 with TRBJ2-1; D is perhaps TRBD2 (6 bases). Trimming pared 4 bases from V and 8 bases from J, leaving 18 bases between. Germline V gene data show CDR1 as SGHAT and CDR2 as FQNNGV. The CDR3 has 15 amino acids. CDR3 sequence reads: CASSSSGVELDEQFF. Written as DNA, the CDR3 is TGTGCCAGCAGCTCCTCGGGGGTCGAGCTCGATGAGCAGTTCTTC.

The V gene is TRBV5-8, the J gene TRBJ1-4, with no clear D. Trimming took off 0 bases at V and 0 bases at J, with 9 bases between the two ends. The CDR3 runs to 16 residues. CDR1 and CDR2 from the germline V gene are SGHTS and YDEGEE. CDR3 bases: TGTGCCAGCAGCTTGGGTCTACTGACAACTAATGAAAAACTGTTTTTT. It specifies CASSLGLLTTNEKLFF.

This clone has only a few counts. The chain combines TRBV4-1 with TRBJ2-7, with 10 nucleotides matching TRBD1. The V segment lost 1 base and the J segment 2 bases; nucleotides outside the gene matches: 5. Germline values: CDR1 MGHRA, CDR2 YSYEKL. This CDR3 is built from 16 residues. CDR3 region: CASSQAGQGRAYEQYF. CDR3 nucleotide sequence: TGCGCCAGCAGCCAAGCGGGACAGGGGAGAGCCTACGAGCAGTACTTC.

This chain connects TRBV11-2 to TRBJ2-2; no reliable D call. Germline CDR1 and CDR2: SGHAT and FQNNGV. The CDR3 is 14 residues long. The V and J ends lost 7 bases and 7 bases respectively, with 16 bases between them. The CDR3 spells CASKQGSSGGELFF. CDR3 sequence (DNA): TGTGCCAGCAAACAAGGTTCATCGGGCGGGGAGCTGTTTTTT.

The CDR3 here is CASSGDGLAGGFRYEQYF. The CDR3 DNA sequence: TGTGCCAGCAGCGGAGACGGACTAGCGGGAGGTTTCCGCTACGAGCAGTACTTC. The chain has TRBV7-2 and TRBJ2-7; 14 bases match TRBD2. This CDR3 is built from 18 residues. Per germline, CDR1 SGHTA and CDR2 FQGNSA. The J segment lost 3 bases and the V segment lost 5 bases, leaving 12 bases of the junction unmatched.

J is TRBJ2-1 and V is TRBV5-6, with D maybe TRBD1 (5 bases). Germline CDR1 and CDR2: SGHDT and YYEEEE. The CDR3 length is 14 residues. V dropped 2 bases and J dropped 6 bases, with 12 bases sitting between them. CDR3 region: CASSFRDRANEQFF. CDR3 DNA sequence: TGTGCCAGCAGCTTTCGAGACAGAGCCAATGAGCAGTTCTTC.

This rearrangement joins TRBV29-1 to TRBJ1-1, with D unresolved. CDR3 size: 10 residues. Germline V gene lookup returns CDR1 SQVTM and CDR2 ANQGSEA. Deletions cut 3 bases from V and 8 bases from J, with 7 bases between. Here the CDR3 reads CSVDGLEAFF. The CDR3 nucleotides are TGCAGCGTTGATGGACTCGAAGCTTTCTTT.

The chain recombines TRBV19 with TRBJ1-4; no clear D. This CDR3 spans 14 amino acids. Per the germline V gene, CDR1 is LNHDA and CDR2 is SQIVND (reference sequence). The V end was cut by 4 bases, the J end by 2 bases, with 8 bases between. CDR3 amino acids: CASSRSQTNEKLFF. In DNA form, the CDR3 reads TGTGCCAGTAGTAGGAGCCAGACTAATGAAAAACTGTTTTTT.

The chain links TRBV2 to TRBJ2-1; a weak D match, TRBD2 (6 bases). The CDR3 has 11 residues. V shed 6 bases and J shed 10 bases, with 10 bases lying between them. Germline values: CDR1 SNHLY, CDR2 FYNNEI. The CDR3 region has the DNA TGTGCCAGCAGGGTCCTAGCGGAGCAGTTCTTC. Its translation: CASRVLAEQFF.

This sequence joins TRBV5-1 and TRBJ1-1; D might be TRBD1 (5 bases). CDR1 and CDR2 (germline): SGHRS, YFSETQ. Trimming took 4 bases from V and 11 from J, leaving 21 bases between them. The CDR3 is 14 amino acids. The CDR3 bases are TGCGCCAGCAGCCTAGACAGACCCATGTTTCACGCTTTCTTT. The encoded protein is CASSLDRPMFHAFF.

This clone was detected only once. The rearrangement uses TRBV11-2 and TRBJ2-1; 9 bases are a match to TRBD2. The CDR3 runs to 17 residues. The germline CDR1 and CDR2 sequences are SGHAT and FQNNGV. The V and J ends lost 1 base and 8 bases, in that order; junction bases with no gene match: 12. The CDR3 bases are TGTGCCAGCAGCTTAGGAGTTGGCGGGAGGGCTGGGGATGAGCAGTTCTTC. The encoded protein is CASSLGVGGRAGDEQFF.

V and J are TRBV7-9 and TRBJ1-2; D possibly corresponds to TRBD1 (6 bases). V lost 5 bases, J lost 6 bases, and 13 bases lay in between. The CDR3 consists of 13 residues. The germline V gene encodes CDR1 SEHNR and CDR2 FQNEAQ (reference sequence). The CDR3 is CASSQGQFHGYTF. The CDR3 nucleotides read TGTGCCAGCAGCCAAGGACAGTTCCATGGCTACACCTTC.

CDR3 sequence reads: CASSELAGGYEQYF. Written as DNA, the CDR3 is TGTGCCAGCAGTGAGTTAGCAGGGGGCTACGAGCAGTACTTC. The J gene is TRBJ2-7, the V gene TRBV6-4; 7 bases are shared with TRBD1. J gave up 3 bases and V 3 bases, and 5 bases lay outside the gene matches. The V gene's germline CDR1 is MRHNA and CDR2 SNTAGT. This CDR3 contains 14 residues.

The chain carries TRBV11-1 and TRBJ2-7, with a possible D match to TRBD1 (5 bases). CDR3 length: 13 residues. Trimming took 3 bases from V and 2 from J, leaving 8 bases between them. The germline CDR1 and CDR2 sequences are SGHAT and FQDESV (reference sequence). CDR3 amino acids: CASSFLTAYEQYF. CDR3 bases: TGTGCCAGCAGCTTCCTGACAGCCTACGAGCAGTACTTC.

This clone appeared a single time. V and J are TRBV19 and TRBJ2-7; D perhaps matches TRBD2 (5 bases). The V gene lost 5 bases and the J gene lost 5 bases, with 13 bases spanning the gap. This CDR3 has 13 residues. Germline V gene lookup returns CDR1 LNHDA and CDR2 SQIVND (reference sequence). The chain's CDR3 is CASSPGPGNEQYF. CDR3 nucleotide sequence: TGTGCCAGTAGTCCCGGTCCCGGGAACGAGCAGTACTTC.

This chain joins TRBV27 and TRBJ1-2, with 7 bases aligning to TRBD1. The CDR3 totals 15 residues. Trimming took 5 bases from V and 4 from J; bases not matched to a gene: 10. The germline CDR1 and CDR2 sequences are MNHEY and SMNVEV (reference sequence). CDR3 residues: CASSPGPGTVYGYTF. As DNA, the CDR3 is TGTGCCAGCAGTCCCGGCCCCGGGACAGTCTATGGCTACACCTTC.

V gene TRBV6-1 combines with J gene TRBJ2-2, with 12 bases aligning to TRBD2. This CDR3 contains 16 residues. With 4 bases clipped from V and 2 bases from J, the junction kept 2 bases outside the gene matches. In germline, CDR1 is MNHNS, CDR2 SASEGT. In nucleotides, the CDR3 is TGTGCCAGCAGTGCAGGACTAGCGGGAAACACCGGGGAGCTGTTTTTT. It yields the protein CASSAGLAGNTGELFF.

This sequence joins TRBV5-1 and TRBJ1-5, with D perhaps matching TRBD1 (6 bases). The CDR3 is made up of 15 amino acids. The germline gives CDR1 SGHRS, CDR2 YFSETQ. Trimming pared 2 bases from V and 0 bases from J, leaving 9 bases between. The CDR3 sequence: CASSLRGNSNQPQHF. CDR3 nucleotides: TGCGCCAGCAGCTTAAGGGGGAATAGCAATCAGCCCCAGCATTTT. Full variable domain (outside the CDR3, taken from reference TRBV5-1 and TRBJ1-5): KAGVTQTPRYLIKTRGQQVTLSCSPISGHRSVSWYQQTPGQGLQFLFEYFSETQRNKGNFPGRFSGRQFSNSRSEMNVSTLELGDSALYLCASSLRGNSNQPQHFGDGTRLSIL.

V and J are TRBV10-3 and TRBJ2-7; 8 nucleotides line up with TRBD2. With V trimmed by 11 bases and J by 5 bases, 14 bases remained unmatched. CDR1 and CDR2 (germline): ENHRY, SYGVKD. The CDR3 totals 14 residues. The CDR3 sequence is CASDSGTQVHEQYF. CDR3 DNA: TGTGCCTCCGATAGCGGGACCCAGGTACACGAGCAGTACTTC.

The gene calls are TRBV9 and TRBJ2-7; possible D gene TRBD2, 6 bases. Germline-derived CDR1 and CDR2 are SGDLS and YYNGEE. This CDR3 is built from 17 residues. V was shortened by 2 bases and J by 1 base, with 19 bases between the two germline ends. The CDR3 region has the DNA TGTGCCAGCAGCGTGCGGCCGGGACTGCCTCTATCCTACGAGCAGTACTTC. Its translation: CASSVRPGLPLSYEQYF.

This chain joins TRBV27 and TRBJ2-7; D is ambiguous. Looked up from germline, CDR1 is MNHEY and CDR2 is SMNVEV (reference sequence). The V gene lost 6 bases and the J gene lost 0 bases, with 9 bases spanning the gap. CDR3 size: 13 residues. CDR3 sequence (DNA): TGTGCCAGCAGCACAGATCCCTCCTACGAGCAGTACTTC. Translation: CASSTDPSYEQYF.

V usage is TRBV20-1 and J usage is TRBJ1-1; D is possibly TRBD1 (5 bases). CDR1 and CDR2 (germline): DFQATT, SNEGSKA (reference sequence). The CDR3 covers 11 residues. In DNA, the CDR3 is TGCAGAACAGGCCTCAACACTGAAGCTTTCTTT. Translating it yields CRTGLNTEAFF.

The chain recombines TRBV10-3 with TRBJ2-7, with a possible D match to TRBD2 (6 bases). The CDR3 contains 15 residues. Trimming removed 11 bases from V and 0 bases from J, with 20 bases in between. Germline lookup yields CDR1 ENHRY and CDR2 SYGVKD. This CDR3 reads CAARHDRDFSYEQYF. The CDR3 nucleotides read TGTGCCGCGAGACACGATAGGGACTTCTCCTACGAGCAGTACTTC.

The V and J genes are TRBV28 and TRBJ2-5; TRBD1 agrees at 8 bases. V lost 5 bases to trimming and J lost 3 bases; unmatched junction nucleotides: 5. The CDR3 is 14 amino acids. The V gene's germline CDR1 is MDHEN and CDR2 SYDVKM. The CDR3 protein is CASSMGQVKETQYF. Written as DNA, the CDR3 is TGTGCCAGCAGTATGGGACAGGTGAAAGAGACCCAGTACTTC.

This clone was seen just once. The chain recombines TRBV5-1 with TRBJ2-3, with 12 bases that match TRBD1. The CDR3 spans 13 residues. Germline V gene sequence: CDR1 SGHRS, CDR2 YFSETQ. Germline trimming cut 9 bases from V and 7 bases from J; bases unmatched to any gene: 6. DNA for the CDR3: TGCGCCAAACCGGGACAGGGGGCCTATACGCAGTATTTT. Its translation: CAKPGQGAYTQYF.

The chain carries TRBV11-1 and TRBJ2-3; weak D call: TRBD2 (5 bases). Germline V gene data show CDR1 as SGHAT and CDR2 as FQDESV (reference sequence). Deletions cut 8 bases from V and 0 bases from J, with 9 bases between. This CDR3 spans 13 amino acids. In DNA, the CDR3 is TGTGCCAGCGTCTCTAGCAGCACAGATACGCAGTATTTT. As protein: CASVSSSTDTQYF.